This T cell receptor beta chain emerged from a study of blood T cell repertoires in COVID-19. Libraries were prepared by immunoSEQ multiplex PCR; TCRdb keeps only in-frame clonotypes and omits some of them. Among roughly 300,000 clones listed, roughly 85% were seen once. The CDR3 is made up of 15 amino acids. CDR1 is MDHEN, CDR2 SYDVKM, per germline. V gave up 3 bases and J gave up 1 base; unmatched junction bases: 3. The source is a woman between 45 and 60 years old who had recovered from COVID-19. The J gene is TRBJ1-1, the V gene TRBV28, with 9 bases that match TRBD1. The sequenced material came from peripheral blood. The DNA of the CDR3 is TGTGCCAGCAGTTTGGGGACAGGGAGGAACACTGAAGCTTTCTTT. This translates into CASSLGTGRNTEAFF.